The clone carrying this T cell receptor (beta chain) was seen a few times. Its antigen is unknown. Libraries were prepared by immunoSEQ multiplex PCR; TCRdb keeps only in-frame clonotypes and omits some of them. The data show fewer than 9,500 clones, with 84% seen just once and around 2.1% held by the top ten. These memory T cells were uncultured and sequenced directly after ex vivo isolation. This record comes from a study of CD4 T cell repertoires in COVID-19. The V and J ends lost 2 bases and 1 base respectively, with 11 bases between them. Germline CDR1 and CDR2: MNHNY and SVGAGI (reference sequence). CDR3 length: 15 residues. Overall study results and limits: Suggested intraclonal diversification: top SARS-CoV-2-reactive clonotypes appeared in two or three memory subsets. SARS-CoV and/or HKU1 spike cultures shared between roughly 6 and 28% of SARS-CoV-2 clonotypes.

The sample consisted of effector memory CD4+ T cells from blood, taken before the COVID-19 pandemic. The clonotype originates from a human donor who had COVID-19. This chain joins TRBV6-6 and TRBJ1-2, with D possibly being TRBD1 (5 bases). For the CDR3, the DNA is TGTGCCAGCAGTTACCAGATACAGGTTAACTATGGCTACACCTTC. Translating gives CASSYQIQVNYGYTF.